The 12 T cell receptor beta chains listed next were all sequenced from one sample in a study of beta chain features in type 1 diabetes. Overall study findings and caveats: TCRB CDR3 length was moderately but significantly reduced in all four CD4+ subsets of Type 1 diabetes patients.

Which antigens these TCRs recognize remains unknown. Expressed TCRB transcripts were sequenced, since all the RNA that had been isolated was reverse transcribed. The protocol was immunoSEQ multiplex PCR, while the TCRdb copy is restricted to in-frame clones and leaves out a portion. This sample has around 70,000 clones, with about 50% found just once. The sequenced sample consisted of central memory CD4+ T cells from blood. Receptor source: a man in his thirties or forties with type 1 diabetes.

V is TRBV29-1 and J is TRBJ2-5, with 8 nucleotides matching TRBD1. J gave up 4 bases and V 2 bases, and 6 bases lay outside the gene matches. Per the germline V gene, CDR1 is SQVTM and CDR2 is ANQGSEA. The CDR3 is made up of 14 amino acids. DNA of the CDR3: TGCAGCGTTGAAAGGGACACAGGGGGAGAGACCCAGTACTTC. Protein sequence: CSVERDTGGETQYF.

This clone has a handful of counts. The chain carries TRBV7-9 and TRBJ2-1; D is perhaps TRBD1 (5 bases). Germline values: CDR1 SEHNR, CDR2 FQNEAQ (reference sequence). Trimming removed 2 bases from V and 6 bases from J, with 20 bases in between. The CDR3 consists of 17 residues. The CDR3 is CASSLPPAITTVNEQFF. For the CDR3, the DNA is TGTGCCAGCAGCTTACCGCCAGCAATTACGACAGTCAATGAGCAGTTCTTC.

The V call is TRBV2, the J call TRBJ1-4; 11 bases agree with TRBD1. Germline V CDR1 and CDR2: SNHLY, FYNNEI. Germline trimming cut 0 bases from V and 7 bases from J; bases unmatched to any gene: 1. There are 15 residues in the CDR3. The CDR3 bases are TGTGCCAGCAGTGAAGCGGGGACAGGGGGTGAAAAACTGTTTTTT. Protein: CASSEAGTGGEKLFF.

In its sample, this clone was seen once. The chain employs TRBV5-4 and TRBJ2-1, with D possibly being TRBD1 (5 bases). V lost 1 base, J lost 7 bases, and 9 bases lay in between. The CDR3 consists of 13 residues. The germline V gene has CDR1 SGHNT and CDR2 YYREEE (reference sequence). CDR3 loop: CASSLPGWNEQFF. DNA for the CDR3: TGTGCCAGCAGCTTGCCAGGGTGGAATGAGCAGTTCTTC.

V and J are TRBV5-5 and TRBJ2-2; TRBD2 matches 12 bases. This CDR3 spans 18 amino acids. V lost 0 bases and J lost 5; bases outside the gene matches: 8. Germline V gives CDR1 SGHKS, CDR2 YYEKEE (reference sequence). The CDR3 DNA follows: TGTGCCAGCAGCTTGGCCTGGCGGACTAGCGGGGTTACCGGGGAGCTGTTTTTT. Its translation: CASSLAWRTSGVTGELFF. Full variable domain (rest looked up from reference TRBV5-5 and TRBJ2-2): DAGVTQSPTHLIKTRGQQVTLRCSPISGHKSVSWYQQVLGQGPQFIFQYYEKEERGRGNFPDRFSARQFPNYSSELNVNALLLGDSALYLCASSLAWRTSGVTGELFFGEGSRLTVL.

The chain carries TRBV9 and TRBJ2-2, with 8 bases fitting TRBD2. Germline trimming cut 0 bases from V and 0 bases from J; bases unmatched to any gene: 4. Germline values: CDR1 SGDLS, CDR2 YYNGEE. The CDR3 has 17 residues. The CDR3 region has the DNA TGTGCCAGCAGCGTAGCGGGAGGGGCAGCGAACACCGGGGAGCTGTTTTTT. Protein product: CASSVAGGAANTGELFF. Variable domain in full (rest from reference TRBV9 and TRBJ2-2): DSGVTQTPKHLITATGQRVTLRCSPRSGDLSVYWYQQSLDQGLQFLIQYYNGEERAKGNILERFSAQQFPDLHSELNLSSLELGDSALYFCASSVAGGAANTGELFFGEGSRLTVL.

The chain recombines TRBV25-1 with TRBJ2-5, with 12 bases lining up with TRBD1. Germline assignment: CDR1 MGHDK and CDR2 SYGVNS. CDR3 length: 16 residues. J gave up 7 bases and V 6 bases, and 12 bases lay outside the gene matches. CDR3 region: CASSPPGTGGLGTQYF. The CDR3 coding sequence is TGTGCCAGCAGCCCCCCAGGGACAGGGGGCTTGGGGACCCAGTACTTC.

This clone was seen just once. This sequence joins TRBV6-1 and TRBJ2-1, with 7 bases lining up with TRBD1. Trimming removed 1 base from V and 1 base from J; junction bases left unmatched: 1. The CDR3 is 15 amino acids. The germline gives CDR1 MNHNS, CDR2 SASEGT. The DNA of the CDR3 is TGTGCCAGCAGTGAAGGACAGGGTTCCTACAATGAGCAGTTCTTC. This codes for CASSEGQGSYNEQFF.

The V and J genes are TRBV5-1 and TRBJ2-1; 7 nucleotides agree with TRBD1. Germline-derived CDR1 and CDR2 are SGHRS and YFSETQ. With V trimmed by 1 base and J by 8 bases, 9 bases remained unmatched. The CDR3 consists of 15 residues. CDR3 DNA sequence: TGCGCCAGCAGCTTGCTACAGGGGCCGCAGGATGAGCAGTTCTTC. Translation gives CASSLLQGPQDEQFF.

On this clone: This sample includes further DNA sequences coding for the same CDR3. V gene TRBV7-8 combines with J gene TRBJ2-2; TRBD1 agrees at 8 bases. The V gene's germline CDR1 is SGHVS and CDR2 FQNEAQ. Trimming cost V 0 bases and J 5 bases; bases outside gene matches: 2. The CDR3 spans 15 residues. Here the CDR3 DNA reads TGTGCCAGCAGCTTAGCGACAGGGGCTACCGGGGAGCTGTTTTTT. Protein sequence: CASSLATGATGELFF.

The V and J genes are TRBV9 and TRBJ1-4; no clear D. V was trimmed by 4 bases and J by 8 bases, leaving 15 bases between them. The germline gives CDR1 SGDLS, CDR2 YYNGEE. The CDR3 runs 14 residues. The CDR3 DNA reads TGTGCCAGCAGCTCAACCGGGGATAGCGAAAAACTGTTTTTT. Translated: CASSSTGDSEKLFF.

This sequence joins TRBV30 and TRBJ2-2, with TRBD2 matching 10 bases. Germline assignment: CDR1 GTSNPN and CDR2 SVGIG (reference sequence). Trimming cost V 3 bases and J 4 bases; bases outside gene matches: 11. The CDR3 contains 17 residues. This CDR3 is CAWRARRTSGSTGELFF. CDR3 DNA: TGTGCCTGGAGGGCTCGGAGGACTAGCGGTTCCACCGGGGAGCTGTTTTTT. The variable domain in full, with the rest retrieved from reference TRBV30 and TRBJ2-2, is SQTIHQWPATLVQPVGSPLSLECTVEGTSNPNLYWYRQAAGRGLQLLFYSVGIGQISSEVPQNLSASRPQDRQFILSSKKLLLSDSGFYLCAWRARRTSGSTGELFFGEGSRLTVL.